This is a list of T cell receptor beta chains from one sample in a study of CD8 T cells in ankylosing spondylitis. TCRdb passed the 5' RACE reads through MiXCR, listing each CDR3 protein once. Of about 210,000 distinct CDR3 sequences listed, roughly 8% are singletons. Sequenced material: blood, either unsorted or a sorted T cell fraction (not recorded which). These receptors came from a female donor with ankylosing spondylitis or in good health (not recorded which). The CDR3 runs from the conserved cysteine through the conserved F or W. Fields, in order: clone size, D gene, V gene, J gene, CDR3 DNA, CDR3 protein. A D gene is named only where the DNA matches it firmly. Some rows have no size entry. The others give once, few or many, or a class for an expanded clone.

many	-	TRBV6-5	TRBJ1-5	TGTGCCAGCAGTTACGGGGGTACCAGCAATCAGCCCCAGCATTTT	CASSYGGTSNQPQHF
many	-	TRBV2	TRBJ2-3	TGTGCCAGCAGCACACCCCGACTTCTAGAGAGCACAGATACGCAGTATTTT	CASSTPRLLESTDTQYF
many	TRBD2	TRBV12-3/TRBV12-4	TRBJ2-3	TGTGCCAGCGGCACCGGGACTAGCTCACAGGATACGCAGTATTTT	CASGTGTSSQDTQYF
many	TRBD1	TRBV6-2/TRBV6-3	TRBJ2-7	TGTGCCAGCCTTGGGACAGTCTACGAGCAGTACTTC	CASLGTVYEQYF
many	TRBD1	TRBV12-3/TRBV12-4	TRBJ2-3	TGTGCCAGCAGTTTAACCGTCATAGCGTTCACAGGGGAAGATACGCAGTATTTT	CASSLTVIAFTGEDTQYF
few	TRBD1	TRBV11-2	TRBJ1-1	TGTGCCAGCAGCTTAGGGAGTAATTGGGACAGGGGACTAGGTCCTGAAGCTTTCTTT	CASSLGSNWDRGLGPEAFF
-	TRBD1	TRBV30	TRBJ2-2	TGTGCCTGGAACCGGGACAGGGTGGTCGGGGAGCTGTTTTTT	CAWNRDRVVGELFF
many	TRBD2	TRBV28	TRBJ2-4	TGTGCCAGCAGTTTAGGACTAGCGGGAGGGCTAGCCAAAAACATTCAGTACTTC	CASSLGLAGGLAKNIQYF
many	-	TRBV6-5	TRBJ2-1	TGTGCCAGCAGTTACTCGAAAGGAAACATTTACAATGAGCAGTTCTTC	CASSYSKGNIYNEQFF
-	TRBD2	TRBV7-8	TRBJ2-4	TGTGCCAGCAGCTCGGGACTAGCGGGCCTAGCCAAAAACATTCAGTACTTC	CASSSGLAGLAKNIQYF
many	-	TRBV6-2/TRBV6-3	TRBJ2-7	TGTGCCAGCAACCCTTGGGGCGGGTACGAGCAGTACTTC	CASNPWGGYEQYF
-	TRBD2	TRBV20-1	TRBJ2-1	TGCAGTGTCGGGACTAGCTTCAATGAGCAGTTCTTC	CSVGTSFNEQFF
many	-	TRBV9	TRBJ1-4	TGTGCCAGCAGCGCATTCCGGGACGGTGAAAAACTGTTTTTT	CASSAFRDGEKLFF
many	TRBD1	TRBV30	TRBJ2-7	TGTGCCTGGAGACCGGGACAGGGCTTCGGTGAGCAGTACTTC	CAWRPGQGFGEQYF
-	-	TRBV11-2	TRBJ2-7	TGTGCCAGCAGCTTAGAGCGGGACGGAGTCTACGAGCAGTACTTC	CASSLERDGVYEQYF
many	-	TRBV7-2	TRBJ2-3	TGTGCCAGCAGCTTAGGGGGAAATGCAGATACGCAGTATTTT	CASSLGGNADTQYF
many	-	TRBV3-1	TRBJ2-5	TGTGCCAGCAGCCACGGTGTAGGGGAGACCCAGTACTTC	CASSHGVGETQYF
many	TRBD2	TRBV29-1	TRBJ2-3	TGCAGCGTTGGGGACCCTAGCGGGAGGATGGATACGCAGTATTTT	CSVGDPSGRMDTQYF
many	-	TRBV20-1	TRBJ2-4	TGCAGTGCTAGAGCCCGGACTATGGAAAACATTCAGTACTTC	CSARARTMENIQYF
-	TRBD1	TRBV5-6	TRBJ1-6	TGTGCCAGCAGCTCGCGAGGCAGGGGGCGGTCGGATCGTTCACCCCTCCACTTT	CASSSRGRGRSDRSPLHF
many	-	TRBV29-1	TRBJ2-7	TGCAGCGGGACCCTTTTCAACGAGCAGTACTTC	CSGTLFNEQYF
many	-	TRBV20-1	TRBJ2-4	TGCAGTGCTAGTCGAACCGGGACTCCGAATCAGTACTTC	CSASRTGTPNQYF
few	-	TRBV2	TRBJ2-1	TGTGCCAGCAGTTTGGGGAGAGCTAGAGGTTTAGACAATGAGCAGTTCTTC	CASSLGRARGLDNEQFF
-	-	TRBV7-9	TRBJ2-5	TGTGCCAGCAGCCCGCCAGACAGGAGGGTGACCCAGTACTTC	CASSPPDRRVTQYF
-	TRBD2	TRBV5-1	TRBJ2-1	TGCGCCAGCAGCTTGGTTCGCAGCGGGAGAGCGGATGAGCAGTTCTTC	CASSLVRSGRADEQFF
many	TRBD1	TRBV5-1	TRBJ2-3	TGCGCCAGCAGCTTGCTACAGGGGCCCACAGATACGCAGTATTTT	CASSLLQGPTDTQYF
-	TRBD1	TRBV30	TRBJ1-2	TGTGCCTGGAGTCCTGACAGGGGGTATTATGGCTACACCTTC	CAWSPDRGYYGYTF
many	TRBD2	TRBV9	TRBJ2-5	TGTGCCAGCAGCGTAGAGGCCTGGACTAGCGGACAGATGGGGACCCAGTACTTC	CASSVEAWTSGQMGTQYF
many	-	TRBV28	TRBJ1-2	TGTGCCAGCAGCAGTATGGGCAGGGTGTATGGCTACACCTTC	CASSSMGRVYGYTF
many	TRBD2	TRBV29-1	TRBJ2-1	TGCAGCGTTGAGGCTAGCGGGAGTATCTACAATGAGCAGTTCTTC	CSVEASGSIYNEQFF
many	TRBD2	TRBV10-3	TRBJ2-7	TGTGCCATCAGACGACTAGCGGGAGGCCACGAGCAGTACTTC	CAIRRLAGGHEQYF
many	-	TRBV15	TRBJ2-7	TGTGCCACCAGCAGGGGATCCTCCTACGAGCAGTACTTC	CATSRGSSYEQYF
many	TRBD1	TRBV5-1	TRBJ1-2	TGCGCCAGCAGCCCGGGACAGGTCTATGGCTACACCTTC	CASSPGQVYGYTF
many	TRBD2	TRBV13	TRBJ2-1	TGTGCCAGCAGCTCCACTGCAGCGGGACACAATGAGCAGTTCTTC	CASSSTAAGHNEQFF
many	TRBD2	TRBV20-1	TRBJ2-3	TGCAGTGCTAGAGGCCCTAGCGGAGGCCTCACAGATACGCAGTATTTT	CSARGPSGGLTDTQYF
many	-	TRBV4-3	TRBJ2-2	TGCGCCAGCAGCCAAGCCCTTTCCCGGAACACCGGGGAGCTGTTTTTT	CASSQALSRNTGELFF
-	-	TRBV15	TRBJ2-1	TGCATGTTCTTGGGGGGCAGCCCCTTCCCACTGTGCTCCTACAATGAGCAGTTCTTC	CMFLGGSPFPLCSYNEQFF
many	-	TRBV12-3/TRBV12-4	TRBJ2-1	TGTGCCACCCTAGCGCCCAGCTCCTACAATGAGCAGTTCTTC	CATLAPSSYNEQFF
many	-	TRBV25-1	TRBJ2-3	TGTGCCAGCAGAGCCGTTTCTAGCACAGATACGCAGTATTTT	CASRAVSSTDTQYF
many	-	TRBV7-9	TRBJ1-4	TGTGCCAGCAGCTCCCAAGCTAATGAAAAACTGTTTTTT	CASSSQANEKLFF
many	TRBD2	TRBV7-8	TRBJ2-3	TGTGCCAGCAGCCTTAGCGGGACTAGCACAGATACGCAGTATTTT	CASSLSGTSTDTQYF
many	TRBD2	TRBV5-1	TRBJ2-2	TGCGCCAGCAGCTTGGCTAGCGGGTACGGGGAGCTGTTTTTT	CASSLASGYGELFF
many	-	TRBV6-5	TRBJ2-7	TGTGCCAGCAGTTACTCGGGGGGAATAGGCGAGCAGTACTTC	CASSYSGGIGEQYF
many	TRBD1	TRBV7-6	TRBJ2-2	TGTGCCAGCAGCTTGTATCAGGGGGACACCGGGGAGCTGTTTTTT	CASSLYQGDTGELFF
many	-	TRBV3-1	TRBJ2-1	TGTGCCAGCAGCTCGACCCAGCGATCCAATGAGCAGTTCTTC	CASSSTQRSNEQFF
many	-	TRBV18	TRBJ2-1	TGTGCCAGCTCACCAGGGAATGGTAATGAGCAGTTCTTC	CASSPGNGNEQFF
few	TRBD1	TRBV7-2	TRBJ1-2	TGTGCCAGCAGCCCATCCGACAGGGGAGGCTATGGCTACACCTTC	CASSPSDRGGYGYTF
many	-	TRBV2	TRBJ2-1	TGTGCCAGCAGAGGGGTAAGAGGATACAATGAGCAGTTCTTC	CASRGVRGYNEQFF
many	-	TRBV5-6	TRBJ2-1	TGTGCCAGCAGCTCCTTCACAGGGAAGAATGAGCAGTTCTTC	CASSSFTGKNEQFF
many	-	TRBV7-9	TRBJ2-2	TGTGCCAGCAGCCCCTCCGGGGTTGGGGGAACCACCGGGGAGCTGTTTTTT	CASSPSGVGGTTGELFF
many	-	TRBV12-3/TRBV12-4	TRBJ2-7	TGTGCCAGCAGAACAGGTTTCGGCGAGCAGTACTTC	CASRTGFGEQYF
many	-	TRBV4-3	TRBJ2-1	TGCGCCAGCAGCCCCACTCCTTTTGGCTACAATGAGCAGTTCTTC	CASSPTPFGYNEQFF